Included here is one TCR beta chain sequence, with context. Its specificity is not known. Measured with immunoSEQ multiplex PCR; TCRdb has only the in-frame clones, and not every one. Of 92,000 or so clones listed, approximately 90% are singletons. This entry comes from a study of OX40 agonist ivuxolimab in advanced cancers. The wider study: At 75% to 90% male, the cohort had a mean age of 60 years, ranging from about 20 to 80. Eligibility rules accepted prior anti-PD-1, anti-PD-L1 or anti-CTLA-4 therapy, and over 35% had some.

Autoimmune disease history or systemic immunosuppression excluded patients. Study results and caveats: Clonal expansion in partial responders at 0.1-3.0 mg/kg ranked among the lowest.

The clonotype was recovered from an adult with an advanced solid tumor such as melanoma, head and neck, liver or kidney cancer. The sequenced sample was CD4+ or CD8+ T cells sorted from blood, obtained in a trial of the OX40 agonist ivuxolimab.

The CDR3, as DNA: TGTGCCAGCAGTTTTCCACGGCGCGAGCAGTACTTC. Translation gives CASSFPRREQYF. The chain employs TRBV6-1 and TRBJ2-7; D unclear. The CDR3 is 12 residues long. Germline V gene data show CDR1 as MNHNS and CDR2 as SASEGT. V was shortened by 5 bases and J by 6 bases, with 11 bases between the two germline ends.